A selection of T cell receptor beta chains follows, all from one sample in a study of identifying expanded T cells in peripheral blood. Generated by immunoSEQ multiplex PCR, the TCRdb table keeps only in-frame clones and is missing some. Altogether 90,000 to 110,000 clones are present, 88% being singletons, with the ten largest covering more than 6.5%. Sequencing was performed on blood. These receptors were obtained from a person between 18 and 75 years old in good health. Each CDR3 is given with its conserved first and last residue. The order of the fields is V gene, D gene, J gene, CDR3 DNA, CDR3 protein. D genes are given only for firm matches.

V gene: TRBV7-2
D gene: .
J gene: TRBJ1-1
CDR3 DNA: TGTGCCAGCAGTTTAGGGAGGAACACTGAAGCTTTCTTT
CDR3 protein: CASSLGRNTEAFF

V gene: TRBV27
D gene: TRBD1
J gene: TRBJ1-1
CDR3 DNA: TGTGCCAGCAGTTTAAAAGGTGGAGGGGGCCGATTTTTGGCTTTCTTT
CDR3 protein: CASSLKGGGGRFLAFF

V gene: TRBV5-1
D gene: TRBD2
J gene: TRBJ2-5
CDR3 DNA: TGCGCCAGCAGCTCACTAATGGGGGAGGGAAAGACCCAGTACTTC
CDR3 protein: CASSSLMGEGKTQYF

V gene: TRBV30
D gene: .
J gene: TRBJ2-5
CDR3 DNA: TGTGCCTGGAGTGGGGGGGAGACCCAGTACTTC
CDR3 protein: CAWSGGETQYF

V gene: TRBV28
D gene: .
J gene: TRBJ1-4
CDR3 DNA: TGTGCCAGCACCTTAGGTGAAAAACTGTTTTTT
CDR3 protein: CASTLGEKLFF

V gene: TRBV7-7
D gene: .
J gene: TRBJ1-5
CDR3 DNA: TGTGCCAGCAGCTTAGCCGCGGCGGAAGTTGAGCCCCAGCATTTT
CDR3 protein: CASSLAAAEVEPQHF

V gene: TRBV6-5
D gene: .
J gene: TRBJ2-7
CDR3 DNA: TGTGCCATCAGATCCCAGAACGAGCAGTACTTC
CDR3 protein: CAIRSQNEQYF

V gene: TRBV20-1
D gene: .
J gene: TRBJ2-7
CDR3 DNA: TGCAGTGCGTTGGACCCCCGGGTCTTC
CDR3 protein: CSALDPRVF

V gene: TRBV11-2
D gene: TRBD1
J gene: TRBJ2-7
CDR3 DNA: TGTGCCAGCAACCAACACAGGGGCCTATACGAGCAGTACTTC
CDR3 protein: CASNQHRGLYEQYF

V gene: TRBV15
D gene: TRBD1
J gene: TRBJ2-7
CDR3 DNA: TGTGCCACCAGCAGACGCTCAGGGGGTACGTCCTACGAGCAGTACTTC
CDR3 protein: CATSRRSGGTSYEQYF